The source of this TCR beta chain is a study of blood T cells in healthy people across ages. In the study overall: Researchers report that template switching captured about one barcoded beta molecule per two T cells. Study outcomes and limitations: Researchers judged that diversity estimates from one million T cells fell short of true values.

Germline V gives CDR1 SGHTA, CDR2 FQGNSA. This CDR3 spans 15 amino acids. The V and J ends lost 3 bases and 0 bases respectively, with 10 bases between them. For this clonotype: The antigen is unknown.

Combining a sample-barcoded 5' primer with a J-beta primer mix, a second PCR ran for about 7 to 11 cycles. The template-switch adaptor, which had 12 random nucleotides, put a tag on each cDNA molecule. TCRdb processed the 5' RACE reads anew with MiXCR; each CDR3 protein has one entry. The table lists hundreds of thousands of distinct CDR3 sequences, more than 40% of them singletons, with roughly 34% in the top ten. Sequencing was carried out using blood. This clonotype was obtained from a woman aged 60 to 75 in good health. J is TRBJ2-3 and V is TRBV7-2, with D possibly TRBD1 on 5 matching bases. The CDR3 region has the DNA TGTGCCAGCAGCTTCAAGGGGTCAAGCACAGATACGCAGTATTTT. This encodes CASSFKGSSTDTQYF. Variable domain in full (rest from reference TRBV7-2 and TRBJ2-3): GAGVSQSPSNKVTEKGKDVELRCDPISGHTALYWYRQSLGQGLEFLIYFQGNSAPDKSGLPSDRFSAERTGGSVSTLTIQRTQQEDSAVYLCASSFKGSSTDTQYFGPGTRLTVL.